The clone carrying this TCR beta chain was counted once. The data were taken from a study of blood T cell repertoires in COVID-19. Across the study: T cells, B-cell-depleted T cells, or PBMCs provided the cDNA or gDNA that served as material.

Cohort placement rested on clinical history that participants reported themselves. CDR3 size: 16 residues. After removal of 4 bases from V and 10 bases from J, the junction contained 10 bases not matched to a gene. Germline CDR1 reads SGHNT; CDR2 reads YENEEA. Using immunoSEQ multiplex PCR, the repertoire was profiled, and TCRdb retains in-frame clones only, with some absent. This table holds around 300,000 clones, 89% found once. The gene calls are TRBV11-3 and TRBJ1-6; 10 nucleotides line up with TRBD1. The clonotype originates from a woman in her 30s who had recovered from COVID-19. Sequenced material: PBMCs or T cells enriched from blood (not recorded which). This chain's CDR3 is CASSSPSGTGASPLHF. The CDR3 bases are TGTGCCAGCAGCTCCCCGTCGGGGACAGGGGCATCACCCCTCCACTTT.